This T cell receptor (beta chain) was sequenced in a study of Graves' ophthalmopathy and Graves' hyperthyroidism. Study results and caveats: Between ophthalmopathy and stable hyperthyroidism, a 13-signature model drew a separation with nearly 90% sensitivity and approximately 79% specificity. Sensitivity of roughly 71% and specificity of 72.22% were achieved by the model that predicted ophthalmopathy progression.

Orbital computed tomography and thyroid ultrasound, along with TRAb, serum thyroxine and clinical symptoms, underpinned diagnosis. The authors amplified TCR beta CDR3 regions from RNA transcripts. The first round was an RT-PCR with HTBI primers, and the second round was a multiplex PCR. TCRdb reanalysed the multiplex PCR reads using MiXCR and keeps one entry per CDR3 protein. The data show about 1.2 million distinct CDR3 sequences, about 40% seen once. The CDR3 loop spans 12 amino acids. CDR1 SQVTM and CDR2 ANQGSEA come from the germline V gene. Trimming at V came to 4 bases and at J to 9 bases, leaving 6 bases not matched to a gene. Note on this clonotype: Its cognate antigen is unknown.

The TCR was taken from an adult man with Graves' hyperthyroidism. The rearrangement uses TRBV29-1 and TRBJ2-1; 7 positions match TRBD1. Sequenced sample: peripheral blood or thyroid tissue (not recorded which). The CDR3 is CSVGDRVREQFF. DNA for the CDR3: TGCAGCGTTGGAGACAGGGTCCGTGAGCAGTTCTTC.